This TCR beta chain originates from a study of T cells after yellow fever vaccination. The CDR3 runs 15 residues. The V segment lost 4 bases and the J segment 7 bases; nucleotides outside the gene matches: 6. Germline V gene sequence: CDR1 MNHEY, CDR2 SVGEGT. TCRdb re-analysed the 5' RACE reads in MiXCR, keeping a single row per CDR3 protein. Of approximately 580,000 distinct CDR3 sequences in the sample, about a sixth were seen once. Here the sequenced sample was PBMCs, taken less than 6 days after the first yellow fever vaccination. The chain employs TRBV6-2 or TRBV6-3 and TRBJ2-1; 11 nucleotides line up with TRBD1. The receptor was isolated from a man younger than 35 who received the YFV17D yellow fever vaccine. DNA of the CDR3: TGTGCCAGCAGTTCCGCCGGGACAGGGGGGAATGAGCAGTTCTTC. This codes for CASSSAGTGGNEQFF.